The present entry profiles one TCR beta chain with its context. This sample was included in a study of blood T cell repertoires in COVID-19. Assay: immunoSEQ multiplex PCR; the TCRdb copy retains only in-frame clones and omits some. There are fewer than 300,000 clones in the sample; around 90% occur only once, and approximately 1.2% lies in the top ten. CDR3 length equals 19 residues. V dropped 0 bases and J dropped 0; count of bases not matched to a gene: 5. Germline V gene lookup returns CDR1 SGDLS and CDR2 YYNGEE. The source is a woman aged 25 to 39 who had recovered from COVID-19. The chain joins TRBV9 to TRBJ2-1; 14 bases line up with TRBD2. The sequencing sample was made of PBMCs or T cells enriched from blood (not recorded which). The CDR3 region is CASSVGWGTSGSSYNEQFF. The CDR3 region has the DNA TGTGCCAGCAGCGTAGGGTGGGGGACTAGCGGGAGCTCCTACAATGAGCAGTTCTTC.